This T cell receptor (beta chain) was identified during a study of OX40 agonist ivuxolimab in advanced cancers. At the level of the study: Patients were given ivuxolimab, an antibody that agonizes OX40 (CD134).

Study-level points and caveats: On average, CD8+ T cells showed a greater number of expanded clones than CD4+.

Here immunoSEQ multiplex PCR was the method, and the copy in TCRdb shows in-frame clones only, minus some. The profile shows 45,000 to 55,000 clones, 81% of them singletons. Remarks on this clone: Antigen unknown.

Germline assignment: CDR1 LGHNA and CDR2 YNFKEQ. This CDR3 contains 17 residues. Trimming pared 0 bases from V and 5 bases from J, leaving 18 bases between. Material: CD4+ or CD8+ T cells sorted from blood, obtained in a trial of the OX40 agonist ivuxolimab. The clonotype was recovered from an adult with an advanced solid tumor such as melanoma, head and neck, liver or kidney cancer. The V gene is TRBV4-2, the J gene TRBJ2-3; no clear D gene. The CDR3 protein is CASSQDPGVVREDTQYF. The CDR3 nucleotides read TGTGCCAGCAGCCAAGATCCTGGGGTAGTCCGAGAAGATACGCAGTATTTT.